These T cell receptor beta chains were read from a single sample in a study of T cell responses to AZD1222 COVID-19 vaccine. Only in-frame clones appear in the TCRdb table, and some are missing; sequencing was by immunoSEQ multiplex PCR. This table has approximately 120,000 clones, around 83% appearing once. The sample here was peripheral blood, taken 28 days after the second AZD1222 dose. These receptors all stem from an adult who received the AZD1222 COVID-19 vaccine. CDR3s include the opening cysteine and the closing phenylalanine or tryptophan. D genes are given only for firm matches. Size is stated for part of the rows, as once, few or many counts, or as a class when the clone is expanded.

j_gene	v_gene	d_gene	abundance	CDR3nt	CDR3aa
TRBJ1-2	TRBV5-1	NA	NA	TGCGCCAGCAGCGCCCTGGACAGCGGCGGGGGCTACACCTTC	CASSALDSGGGYTF
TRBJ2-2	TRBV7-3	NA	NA	TGTGCCAGCAGCTTCCAGGGTGAATCGACCGGGGAGCTGTTTTTT	CASSFQGESTGELFF
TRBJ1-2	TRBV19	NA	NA	TGTGCCAGTAGTATTTTCCAGGCCAGCTATGGCTACACCTTC	CASSIFQASYGYTF
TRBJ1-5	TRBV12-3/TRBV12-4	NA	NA	TGTGCCAGCAGTTATCAGCCCCAGCATTTT	CASSYQPQHF
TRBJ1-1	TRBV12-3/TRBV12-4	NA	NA	TGTGCCAGCAGTTTCGGGACTGAAGCTTTCTTT	CASSFGTEAFF
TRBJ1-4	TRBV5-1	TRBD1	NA	TGCGCCAGCAGCGTACAGGGGGCCACTAATGAAAAACTGTTTTTT	CASSVQGATNEKLFF
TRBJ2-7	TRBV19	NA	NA	TGTGCCAGTAGTATCTCGAGTGGGGACTACGAGCAGTACTTC	CASSISSGDYEQYF
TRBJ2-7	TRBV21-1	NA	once	TGTGCCAGCAGCAAAGTGTCAGGCCCCTCCTACGAGCAGTACTTC	CASSKVSGPSYEQYF
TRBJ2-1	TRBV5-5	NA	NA	TGTGCCAGCAGCTTGGGGCCGAGTCTTGAGCAGTTCTTC	CASSLGPSLEQFF
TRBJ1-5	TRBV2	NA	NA	TGTGCCAGCAGTAACAGGGTTAGCAATCAGCCCCAGCATTTT	CASSNRVSNQPQHF
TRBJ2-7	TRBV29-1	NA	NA	TGCAGCGTCGCTTCGGGTAATTTCTACGAGCAGTACTTC	CSVASGNFYEQYF
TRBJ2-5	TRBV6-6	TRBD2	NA	TGTGCCAGCAGTTCCCCGGCGGGAGGGGAGACCCAGTACTTC	CASSSPAGGETQYF
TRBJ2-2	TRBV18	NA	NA	TGTGCCAGCTCGCCGGGGACGGGGAACACCGGGGAGCTGTTTTTT	CASSPGTGNTGELFF
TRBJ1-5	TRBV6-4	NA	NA	TGTGCCAGCAGTGCGGCAGCCGGCTTTGGGCCCCAGCATTTT	CASSAAAGFGPQHF
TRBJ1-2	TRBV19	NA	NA	TGTGCCAGTAGTATCGGGGCCGTGCCCTTAGCTAACTATGGCTACACCTTC	CASSIGAVPLANYGYTF
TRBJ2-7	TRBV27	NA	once	TGTGCCAGCAGTTTACGAGGCGCCTACGAGCAGTACTTC	CASSLRGAYEQYF